The 32 T cell receptor beta chains listed next were all sequenced from one sample in a study of read filtering for tumor transcriptome and immune sequencing. The library was built from about 400 ng RNA with molecular barcoded adaptors for alpha/delta and beta/gamma chains. TCRdb re-called the reads through MiXCR, storing one row per CDR3 protein. The table shows 55,000 to 60,000 distinct CDR3 sequences, with roughly an eighth occurring only once. Material for sequencing was a population of CD138-negative cells sorted from bone marrow. These receptor sequences come from a donor at least 40 years old with multiple myeloma.

To note about this clonotype: A much larger clone lies a single base off, so this may be a read error. The chain combines TRBV7-9 with TRBJ2-7; the match to TRBD2 covers 10 bases. Germline lookup yields CDR1 SEHNR and CDR2 FQNEAQ (reference sequence). V gave up 5 bases and J gave up 6 bases; unmatched junction bases: 7. The CDR3 covers 14 residues. The CDR3 here is CASSQSGGASEQYF. The CDR3 nucleotides read TGTGCCAGCAGCCAGAGCGGGGGGGCGAGCGAGCAGTACTTC.

V gene TRBV6-2 or TRBV6-3 combines with J gene TRBJ2-7; D tentatively reads TRBD1 or TRBD2 (5 bases each). The CDR3 consists of 15 residues. The V gene lost 8 bases and the J gene lost 3 bases, with 20 bases spanning the gap. The germline CDR1 and CDR2 sequences are MNHEY and SVGEGT. This chain's CDR3 is CASLSRGPRYYEQYF. Written as DNA, the CDR3 is TGTGCCAGCCTCTCCCGGGGCCCTAGATACTACGAGCAGTACTTC.

This clonotype was observed at least ten times. V gene TRBV28 combines with J gene TRBJ1-6; 8 bases map to TRBD1. V lost 3 bases and J lost 7; bases outside the gene matches: 5. The CDR3 contains 15 residues. In germline, CDR1 is MDHEN, CDR2 SYDVKM. Here the CDR3 reads CASSFPGQANSPLHF. CDR3 nucleotides: TGTGCCAGCAGTTTCCCGGGACAGGCCAATTCACCCCTCCACTTT.

This clonotype was recorded a few times. Being one base from a much bigger clone, this may be a read error. The genes are TRBV7-9 and TRBJ1-1, with a weak D call TRBD1 (6 bases). Germline lookup yields CDR1 SEHNR and CDR2 FQNEAQ (reference sequence). The CDR3 length is 14 residues. DNA for the CDR3: TGTGCCAGCAGCTCCCCCGAAACAGGGACTGAAGCTCTCTTT. It is translated as CASSSPETGTEALF.

The sample holds many counts of this clonotype. The J gene is TRBJ2-1, the V gene TRBV28; D remains ambiguous. Trimming shortened V by 6 bases and J by 8 bases, and 8 bases separated the two germline ends. In germline, CDR1 is MDHEN, CDR2 SYDVKM. The CDR3 is 11 amino acids. The CDR3 nucleotides read TGTGCCAGCAGCCGAAGGTATGAGCAGTTCTTC. The encoded protein is CASSRRYEQFF. The complete variable domain, with remaining parts taken from reference TRBV28 and TRBJ2-1, reads DVKVTQSSRYLVKRTGEKVFLECVQDMDHENMFWYRQDPGLGLRLIYFSYDVKMKEKGDIPEGYSVSREKKERFSLILESASTNQTSMYLCASSRRYEQFFGPGTRLTVL.

The table lists this clonotype with many counts. The V gene is TRBV2, the J gene TRBJ2-2; D call uncertain. CDR1 is SNHLY and CDR2 is FYNNEI in the germline V gene. This CDR3 contains 13 residues. V was shortened by 4 bases and J by 5 bases, with 8 bases between the two germline ends. In nucleotides, the CDR3 is TGTGCCAGCAGTGTTCATGTGACCGGGGAGCTGTTTTTT. It encodes CASSVHVTGELFF.

This clonotype was seen ten or more times. The chain is built from TRBV10-1 and TRBJ2-3; 14 nucleotides line up with TRBD2. The CDR3 sequence is 16 residues long. CDR1 WNHNN and CDR2 SYGVQD come from the germline V gene (reference sequence). J gave up 4 bases and V 6 bases, and 6 bases lay outside the gene matches. The CDR3 here is CASSETSGGDPDTQYF. CDR3 DNA sequence: TGCGCCAGCAGCGAGACTAGCGGGGGGGACCCAGATACGCAGTATTTT.

This chain joins TRBV11-2 and TRBJ2-3, with D unclear. The CDR3 extends over 12 amino acids. V was shortened by 5 bases and J by 2 bases, with 5 bases between the two germline ends. Germline-derived CDR1 and CDR2 are SGHAT and FQNNGV. The CDR3 DNA sequence: TGTGCCAGCAGCCAAATCACAGATACGCAGTATTTT. This sequence encodes CASSQITDTQYF.

The sample holds many counts of this clonotype. The rearrangement uses TRBV30 and TRBJ2-7; no definite D call. V lost 2 bases, J lost 2 bases, and 7 bases lay in between. Germline values: CDR1 GTSNPN, CDR2 SVGIG (reference sequence). This CDR3 region has 12 residues. CDR3 bases: TGTGCCTGGAGTCCGGGCACCTACGAGCAGTACTTC. Translating it yields CAWSPGTYEQYF.

The table lists this clonotype with many counts. The chain couples TRBV5-1 to TRBJ2-7; D is perhaps TRBD1 (7 bases). V was cut by 3 bases and J by 3 bases, with 19 bases left in between. Per the germline V gene, CDR1 is SGHRS and CDR2 is YFSETQ. This CDR3 spans 16 amino acids. This chain's CDR3 is CASSSDGGGGVYEQYF. CDR3 DNA sequence: TGCGCCAGCAGCTCCGATGGTGGAGGGGGCGTCTACGAGCAGTACTTC.

This clonotype came up a few times. This may be a read error, as it is one base from a much larger clone. V is TRBV3-1 and J is TRBJ2-2; D perhaps matches TRBD2 (5 bases). V was clipped by 1 base and J by 0 bases, with 9 bases between them. The CDR3 consists of 16 residues. Germline-derived CDR1 and CDR2 are LGHDT and YNNKEL (reference sequence). The CDR3 sequence: CASSQVEAANTGELFF. The CDR3 DNA sequence: TGTGCCAGCAGCCAAGTGGAGGCCGCGAACACCGGGGAGCTGTTTTTT.

This clonotype was counted only a few times. The V and J genes are TRBV29-1 and TRBJ2-6; maybe TRBD1 (6 bases). The CDR3 is 14 amino acids. V was trimmed by 6 bases and J by 4 bases, leaving 13 bases between them. In germline, CDR1 is SQVTM, CDR2 ANQGSEA. CDR3 sequence: CSVAGTTGANVLTF. The CDR3 DNA sequence: TGCAGCGTGGCCGGGACAACCGGGGCCAACGTCCTGACTTTC.

This clonotype appeared many times. The gene calls are TRBV12-3 or TRBV12-4 and TRBJ2-7; D is undetermined. The ends were cut back, 3 bases at V and 3 bases at J, with 12 bases in the middle. CDR3 size: 14 residues. In nucleotides, the CDR3 is TGTGCCAGCAGTTTCTTCCGAAGTAACTACGAGCAGTACTTC. Its translation is CASSFFRSNYEQYF.

This clonotype was observed many times. V is TRBV7-3 and J is TRBJ2-7; a weak D match, TRBD1 (7 bases). CDR3 size: 18 residues. Germline CDR1 and CDR2: SGHTA and FQGTGA. V gave up 3 bases and J gave up 7 bases, with 28 bases separating them. The CDR3: CASSLGGYRGPLGGEQYF. The DNA of the CDR3 is TGTGCCAGCAGCTTGGGAGGATACAGGGGACCCCTTGGAGGAGAGCAGTACTTC.

This clonotype has ten or more counts. The rearrangement joins TRBV6-1 to TRBJ1-1; D uncertain. The CDR3 spans 14 residues. Germline V lookup: CDR1 MNHNS, CDR2 SASEGT. Trimming shortened V by 10 bases and J by 0 bases, and 15 bases separated the two germline ends. The CDR3 loop reads CATAPGGMNTEAFF. CDR3 nucleotides: TGTGCCACCGCCCCGGGCGGAATGAACACTGAAGCTTTCTTT.

This clonotype has at least ten counts. This chain connects TRBV6-6 to TRBJ1-5; D possibly corresponds to TRBD1 (6 bases). V was cut by 5 bases and J by 1 base, with 21 bases left in between. The CDR3 runs 18 residues. The V gene's germline CDR1 is MNHNY and CDR2 SVGAGI (reference sequence). The CDR3 loop reads CASSRPGGPTGSNQPQHF. Here the CDR3 DNA reads TGTGCCAGCAGTCGCCCGGGGGGCCCAACAGGGAGCAATCAGCCCCAGCATTTT.

Concerning this clonotype: A much larger clone lies one base from this, so it may be a read error. A read error is likely, as this CDR3 ends without the conserved phenylalanine or tryptophan. The CDR3 bases are TGTGCCAGCAGCTTAGTTCCTAAAGTGGCCCCCTCTGGAAACACCATATATTCT. Its protein is CASSLVPKVAPSGNTIYS. The chain uses TRBV7-2 and TRBJ1-3; D uncertain. The length of the CDR3 is 18 residues. Germline CDR1 reads SGHTA; CDR2 reads FQGNSA. V was cut by 1 base and J by 0 bases, with 16 bases left in between.

There are many counts of this clonotype. The V call is TRBV7-3, the J call TRBJ2-3, with a possible D match to TRBD2 (5 bases). The CDR3 loop spans 14 amino acids. Germline CDR1 reads SGHTA; CDR2 reads FQGTGA. Deletions cut 5 bases from V and 4 bases from J, with 13 bases between. Here the CDR3 DNA reads TGTGCCAGCAGCCTACATAACGGGGCAGATACGCAGTATTTT. Its translation: CASSLHNGADTQYF.

This clonotype has a count of ten or more. The rearrangement joins TRBV12-3 or TRBV12-4 to TRBJ1-5; D is ambiguous. Trimming cost V 5 bases and J 3 bases, with 14 bases left between them. This CDR3 is 15 amino acids long. The CDR3 spells CASSLGRRNNQPQHF. The CDR3 nucleotides are TGTGCCAGCAGTCTGGGCCGACGGAACAATCAGCCCCAGCATTTT.

This clonotype was seen ten or more times. The gene calls are TRBV7-3 and TRBJ2-1; D is unresolved. This CDR3 is 12 amino acids long. Trimming removed 1 base at V and 3 bases at J, with 1 base between. Germline assignment: CDR1 SGHTA and CDR2 FQGTGA. CDR3 sequence: CASSLNYNEQFF. For the CDR3, the DNA is TGTGCCAGCAGCTTAAACTACAATGAGCAGTTCTTC. Full variable domain (outside the CDR3, taken from reference TRBV7-3 and TRBJ2-1): GAGVSQTPSNKVTEKGKYVELRCDPISGHTALYWYRQSLGQGPEFLIYFQGTGAADDSGLPNDRFFAVRPEGSVSTLKIQRTERGDSAVYLCASSLNYNEQFFGPGTRLTVL.

This clonotype was seen ten or more times. The chain is built from TRBV5-6 and TRBJ2-5; D remains unclear. This CDR3 is 13 amino acids long. V was trimmed by 4 bases and J by 7 bases, leaving 14 bases between them. The germline V gene encodes CDR1 SGHDT and CDR2 YYEEEE. The CDR3 protein is CASSPAGGRTQYF. DNA of the CDR3: TGTGCCAGCAGCCCAGCCGGCGGTAGGACCCAGTACTTC.

In its sample, this clonotype was seen many times. This chain joins TRBV2 and TRBJ2-2, with TRBD1 identical over 8 bases. Germline V CDR1 and CDR2: SNHLY, FYNNEI. This CDR3 region has 16 residues. Germline trimming cut 4 bases from V and 1 base from J; bases unmatched to any gene: 5. Here the CDR3 reads CASSGSGGLNTGELFF. CDR3 nucleotides: TGTGCCAGCAGTGGATCAGGGGGCCTGAACACCGGGGAGCTGTTTTTT.

This clonotype has ten or more counts. A read error may be the cause here, since a much bigger clone is one base away. The gene calls are TRBV11-2 and TRBJ2-1; D perhaps matches TRBD1 (5 bases). Germline-derived CDR1 and CDR2 are SGHAT and FQNNGV. This CDR3 has 15 residues. CDR3 sequence reads: CASSLVSGFGNGQFF. DNA of the CDR3: TGTGCCAGCAGCTTAGTTTCAGGGTTCGGCAATGGGCAGTTCTTC.

In its sample, this clonotype was seen many times. This chain links TRBV24-1 with TRBJ1-2, with 7 nucleotides matching TRBD1. The junction had 6 bases not matched to a gene; V was cut back by 0 bases and J by 6 bases. Germline CDR1 is KGHDR and CDR2 is SFDVKD. The CDR3 spans 15 residues. CDR3 residues: CATSDLDREGDGYTF. CDR3 DNA: TGTGCCACCAGTGATTTGGACAGGGAGGGTGATGGCTACACCTTC.

In its sample, this clonotype was seen many times. The V gene is TRBV15, the J gene TRBJ2-7, with D maybe TRBD2 (5 bases). The V gene lost 0 bases and the J gene lost 3 bases, with 9 bases spanning the gap. Germline loops: CDR1 LNHNV, CDR2 YYDKDF (reference sequence). The CDR3 consists of 14 residues. CDR3: CATSREVGDYEQYF. The CDR3 nucleotides read TGTGCCACCAGCAGAGAGGTGGGAGACTACGAGCAGTACTTC.

This clonotype showed up just a few times. The V and J genes are TRBV18 and TRBJ2-7; D is ambiguous. The CDR3 spans 16 residues. The ends were cut back, 6 bases at V and 4 bases at J, with 22 bases in the middle. From germline, CDR1 is KGHSH and CDR2 LQKENI. The CDR3: CASSRVPPGTGYEQYF. The CDR3 coding sequence is TGTGCCAGCTCTCGAGTTCCCCCAGGAACTGGATACGAGCAGTACTTC.

This clonotype was observed at least ten times. This chain joins TRBV5-1 and TRBJ2-3; 7 bases fit TRBD1. The CDR3 runs to 16 residues. V lost 2 bases to trimming and J lost 2 bases; unmatched junction nucleotides: 8. Germline V gene sequence: CDR1 SGHRS, CDR2 YFSETQ. CDR3 sequence: CASSFRGQRVTDTQYF. The CDR3 DNA reads TGCGCCAGCAGCTTTAGGGGACAGAGGGTCACAGATACGCAGTATTTT. Full variable domain (missing parts from reference TRBV5-1 and TRBJ2-3): KAGVTQTPRYLIKTRGQQVTLSCSPISGHRSVSWYQQTPGQGLQFLFEYFSETQRNKGNFPGRFSGRQFSNSRSEMNVSTLELGDSALYLCASSFRGQRVTDTQYFGPGTRLTVL.

At least ten counts were recorded for this clonotype. The chain recombines TRBV24-1 with TRBJ1-1; D gene uncertain. Trimming removed 4 bases from V and 0 bases from J, with 11 bases in between. CDR1 is KGHDR and CDR2 is SFDVKD in the germline V gene. This CDR3 region has 15 residues. The CDR3: CATSEWGAMNTEAFF. As DNA, the CDR3 is TGTGCCACCAGTGAGTGGGGAGCCATGAACACTGAAGCTTTCTTT.

The chain joins TRBV20-1 to TRBJ2-3, with 8 bases identical to TRBD2. V lost 8 bases and J lost 0; bases outside the gene matches: 7. The CDR3 covers 14 residues. Germline lookup yields CDR1 DFQATT and CDR2 SNEGSKA (reference sequence). CDR3 in DNA: TGCAGTAAGCCACGACTAGCGAGCACAGATACGCAGTATTTT. Its protein product is CSKPRLASTDTQYF.

In its sample, this clonotype was seen many times. The rearrangement links TRBV7-9 to TRBJ2-7, with a weak D call TRBD1 (5 bases). The CDR3 totals 14 residues. The V gene lost 2 bases and the J gene lost 6 bases, with 14 bases spanning the gap. Germline assignment: CDR1 SEHNR and CDR2 FQNEAQ (reference sequence). The CDR3: CASSLPGRVAEQYF. CDR3 nucleotides: TGTGCCAGCAGCTTACCTGGCAGGGTGGCCGAGCAGTACTTC.

This clonotype was recorded at least ten times. The V and J genes are TRBV11-2 and TRBJ1-2, with TRBD1 identical over 7 bases. With 4 bases clipped from V and 4 bases from J, the junction kept 6 bases outside the gene matches. The CDR3 is 14 residues long. Germline V CDR1 and CDR2: SGHAT, FQNNGV. The DNA for the CDR3 is TGTGCCAGCAGCTCCCCAGGGGGAGGCTATGGCTACACCTTC. Residues: CASSSPGGGYGYTF.

The table lists this clonotype with many counts. The genes are TRBV5-1 and TRBJ2-1; 9 nucleotides line up with TRBD1. The germline gives CDR1 SGHRS, CDR2 YFSETQ. The CDR3 runs to 17 residues. Losses at the gene ends were 1 base for V and 3 bases for J; bases not matched to a gene: 8. The CDR3 loop reads CASSLPPGQGIYNEQFF. CDR3 nucleotides: TGCGCCAGCAGCTTGCCCCCGGGACAGGGCATCTACAATGAGCAGTTCTTC.